These 4 T cell receptor beta chains came from one sample sequenced in a study of blood T cells in healthy people across ages. A second PCR, run for about 7 to 12 cycles, used a sample-barcoded 5' primer plus a J-beta primer mix. TCRdb redid the calling of the 5' RACE reads with MiXCR, one entry per CDR3 protein. The sample contains about 670,000 distinct CDR3 sequences, under 65% of which appear only once. Sequencing was performed on blood. These receptors originate from a woman older than 75 in good health.

The V gene is TRBV6-6, the J gene TRBJ1-4; D is undetermined. V was pared by 4 bases and J by 0 bases, with 6 bases between. The germline V gene has CDR1 MNHNY and CDR2 SVGAGI (reference sequence). The CDR3 sequence is 14 residues long. The CDR3 DNA is TGTGCCAGCAGTTCCCCCACAACTAATGAAAAACTGTTTTTT. This gives the protein CASSSPTTNEKLFF.

This clonotype was observed a handful of times. The chain joins TRBV18 to TRBJ2-1; no clear D. The CDR3 runs 13 residues. From germline, CDR1 is KGHSH and CDR2 LQKENI. V gave up 0 bases and J gave up 6 bases, with 6 bases separating them. The CDR3 nucleotides are TGTGCCAGCTCACCACCGGTAGGCAATGAGCAGTTCTTC. Amino acid sequence: CASSPPVGNEQFF. Looking up the rest from reference TRBV18 and TRBJ2-1 gives the full variable domain: NAGVMQNPRHLVRRRGQEARLRCSPMKGHSHVYWYRQLPEEGLKFMVYLQKENIIDESGMPKERFSAEFPKEGPSILRIQQVVRGDSAAYFCASSPPVGNEQFFGPGTRLTVL.

The chain links TRBV4-1 to TRBJ2-1, with D perhaps assigned TRBD1 or TRBD2 (5 bases each). This CDR3 has 18 amino acids. Germline V CDR1 and CDR2: MGHRA, YSYEKL. The V end lost 3 bases, the J end lost 0 bases, and 18 bases lay between the germline ends. The CDR3 sequence: CASSHSPPGSSSYNEQFF. The CDR3 DNA follows: TGCGCCAGCAGCCATTCCCCACCAGGGAGTAGCTCCTACAATGAGCAGTTCTTC.

This clonotype was seen only a few times. The chain joins TRBV5-1 to TRBJ2-2, with D perhaps matching TRBD2 (5 bases). There are 16 residues in the CDR3. V shed 4 bases and J shed 1 base, with 14 bases lying between them. The germline V gene has CDR1 SGHRS and CDR2 YFSETQ. The CDR3, as DNA: TGCGCCAGCAGCCCAGTCCCACGGGGGAACACCGGGGAGCTGTTTTTT. Translation gives CASSPVPRGNTGELFF.